This T cell receptor beta chain was observed in a study of cytotoxic CD8 clonotypes in ibrutinib-treated CLL. The method was immunoSEQ multiplex PCR; TCRdb's version includes in-frame clones alone and lacks a portion of them. This sample has about 21,000 clones; about 68% occur once, and the top ten carry approximately 24%. The CDR3 totals 18 residues. This receptor was obtained from a human donor with chronic lymphocytic leukemia. Sequenced material: PBMCs, taken before ibrutinib treatment. This chain uses TRBV21-1 with TRBJ2-7. TRBV21-1 is marked as a pseudogene. The CDR3 coding sequence is TGTGCCAGCAGCAATTCTAAAGGGACGACGGAGAGGTCCTACGAGCAGTACTTC. This gives the protein CASSNSKGTTERSYEQYF.